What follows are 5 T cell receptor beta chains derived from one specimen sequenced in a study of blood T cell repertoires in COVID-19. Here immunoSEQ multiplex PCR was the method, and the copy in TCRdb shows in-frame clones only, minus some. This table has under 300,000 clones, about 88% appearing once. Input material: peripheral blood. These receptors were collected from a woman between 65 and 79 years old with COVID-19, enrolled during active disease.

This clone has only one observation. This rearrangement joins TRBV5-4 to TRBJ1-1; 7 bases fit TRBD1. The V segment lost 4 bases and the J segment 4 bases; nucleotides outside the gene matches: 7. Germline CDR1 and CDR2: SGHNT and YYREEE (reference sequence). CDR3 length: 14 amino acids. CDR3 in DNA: TGTGCCAGCAGCACGCAGGGGGAAGGCACTGAAGCTTTCTTT. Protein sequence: CASSTQGEGTEAFF.

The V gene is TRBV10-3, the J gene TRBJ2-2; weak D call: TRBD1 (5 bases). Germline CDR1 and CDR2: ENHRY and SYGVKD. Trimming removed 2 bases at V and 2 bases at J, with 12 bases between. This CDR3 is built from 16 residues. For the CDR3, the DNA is TGTGCCATCAGTGAGGTTGCAGGGTACAACACCGGGGAGCTGTTTTTT. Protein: CAISEVAGYNTGELFF.

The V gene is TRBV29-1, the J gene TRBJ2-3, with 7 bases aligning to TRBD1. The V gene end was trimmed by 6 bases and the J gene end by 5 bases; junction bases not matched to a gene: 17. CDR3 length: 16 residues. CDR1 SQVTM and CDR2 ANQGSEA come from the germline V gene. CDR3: CSVSPSGTAFGDTQYF. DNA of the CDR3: TGCAGCGTCTCTCCATCCGGGACAGCGTTTGGAGATACGCAGTATTTT.

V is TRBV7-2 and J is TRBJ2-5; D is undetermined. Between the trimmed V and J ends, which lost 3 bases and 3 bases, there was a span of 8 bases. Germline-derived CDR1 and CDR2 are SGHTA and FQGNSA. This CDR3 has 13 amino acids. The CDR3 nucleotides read TGTGCCAGCAGCTTGGAGCGCAAAGAGACCCAGTACTTC. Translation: CASSLERKETQYF.

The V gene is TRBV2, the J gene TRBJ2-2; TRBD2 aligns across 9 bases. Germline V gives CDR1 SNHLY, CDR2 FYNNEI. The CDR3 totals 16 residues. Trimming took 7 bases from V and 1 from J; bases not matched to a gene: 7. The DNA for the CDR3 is TGTGCCAGCACCGAGCTAGCGGGGCGGAACACCGGGGAGCTGTTTTTT. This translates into CASTELAGRNTGELFF.